This T cell receptor (beta chain) emerged from a study of T cells after posttransplantation cyclophosphamide. Germline CDR1 and CDR2: MNHNS and SASEGT. This CDR3 has 13 amino acids. Trimming removed 6 bases from V and 8 bases from J; junction bases left unmatched: 8. Libraries were prepared by immunoSEQ multiplex PCR; TCRdb keeps only in-frame clonotypes and omits some of them. The table shows approximately 30,000 clones, with 86% occurring only once. The receptor was derived from a man aged 50-60 years. The sample consisted of PBMCs. The chain recombines TRBV6-1 with TRBJ1-1; 8 bases are a match to TRBD1. The CDR3 reads CASSPQGGAEAFF. The CDR3 DNA reads TGTGCCAGCAGCCCACAGGGGGGGGCAGAAGCTTTCTTT.